This T cell receptor (beta chain) was sequenced during a study of cytomegalovirus exposure and HLA in healthy donors. Overall study context: From HLA-typed donors, an early data release held about 85 million unique TCRs. Study conclusions and caveats: There were some V segments, including TRBV6-2 and TRBV6-3, excluded as indistinguishable.

This clone was seen once. Its target is unknown. Both 60 Vbeta primers and 13 Jbeta primers went into the PCR. Sequencing was performed with immunoSEQ multiplex PCR; in TCRdb, only in-frame clones are kept and a portion is missing. The sample shows approximately 110,000 clones, approximately 70% of them seen only once. Looked up from germline, CDR1 is MNHEY and CDR2 is SVGAGI. The CDR3 extends over 15 amino acids. The V segment lost 6 bases and the J segment 3 bases; nucleotides outside the gene matches: 7. Sample: PBMCs. The V and J genes are TRBV6-5 and TRBJ2-7; 11 bases are shared with TRBD2. The sequence was obtained from a man in his forties in good health and CMV-seropositive. Here the CDR3 DNA reads TGTGCCAGCAGCCTCCTAGCGGGAGGCTACTACGAGCAGTACGTC. The encoded protein is CASSLLAGGYYEQYV.